A single sample is the source of the 30 T cell receptor beta chains below, sequenced in a study of blood T cell repertoires in COVID-19. Some clones are missing from TCRdb's copy, which holds only in-frame ones; the method was immunoSEQ multiplex PCR. The sample records roughly 200,000 clones, around 86% being singletons. Sequences were obtained from peripheral blood. The source is a middle-aged man with acute or convalescent COVID-19.

V usage is TRBV6-2 or TRBV6-3 and J usage is TRBJ2-5; 12 positions match TRBD1. The CDR3 spans 15 residues. Germline trimming cut 5 bases from V and 4 bases from J; bases unmatched to any gene: 5. CDR1 is MNHEY and CDR2 is SVGEGT in the germline V gene. CDR3 DNA: TGTGCCAGCAGTGACCGGGACAGGGGGCGAGAGACCCAGTACTTC. It translates to CASSDRDRGRETQYF.

This rearrangement joins TRBV7-9 to TRBJ1-2; D is unclear. The length of the CDR3 is 12 residues. Trimming cost V 7 bases and J 7 bases, with 13 bases left between them. Germline values: CDR1 SEHNR, CDR2 FQNEAQ (reference sequence). The CDR3 coding sequence is TGTGCCAGCATCGCAGGTTTCAGTGGCTACACCTTC. Translation gives CASIAGFSGYTF.

The gene calls are TRBV6-5 and TRBJ1-2; TRBD1 matches at 8 bases. There are 12 residues in the CDR3. V dropped 10 bases and J dropped 8; count of bases not matched to a gene: 9. Germline V gene sequence: CDR1 MNHEY, CDR2 SVGAGI. Written as DNA, the CDR3 is TGTGCCACTCGACAGGGGAGGTCGGGCTACACCTTC. Its translation: CATRQGRSGYTF.

This clone was picked up one time. The chain employs TRBV28 and TRBJ2-2, with D perhaps TRBD1 (5 bases). The CDR3 totals 13 residues. Germline loops: CDR1 MDHEN, CDR2 SYDVKM. The ends were cut back, 7 bases at V and 5 bases at J, with 11 bases in the middle. The CDR3 here is CASTGHLTGELFF. The CDR3 DNA reads as TGTGCCAGCACTGGACACCTGACCGGGGAGCTGTTTTTT.

This clone was counted a single time. The chain is built from TRBV7-6 and TRBJ1-4; 7 bases fit TRBD1. Looked up from germline, CDR1 is SGHVS and CDR2 is FNYEAQ. The CDR3 contains 16 residues. Germline trimming cut 8 bases from V and 3 bases from J; bases unmatched to any gene: 12. CDR3 DNA sequence: TGTGCCAGCTCTAAGACAGGGCTACAGGCTAATGAAAAACTGTTTTTT. It translates to CASSKTGLQANEKLFF.

This clone was found a few times. The chain carries TRBV2 and TRBJ2-1; 10 bases map to TRBD1. The CDR3 runs 14 residues. Germline CDR1 is SNHLY and CDR2 is FYNNEI. With 8 bases clipped from V and 4 bases from J, the junction kept 5 bases outside the gene matches. In DNA, the CDR3 is TGTGCCAGCCCTGGGACAGGGGCTTACAATGAGCAGTTCTTC. This encodes CASPGTGAYNEQFF.

This rearrangement joins TRBV5-1 to TRBJ1-4; no clear D gene. Per the germline V gene, CDR1 is SGHRS and CDR2 is YFSETQ. The V end lost 0 bases, the J end lost 6 bases, and 9 bases lay between the germline ends. The CDR3 contains 14 residues. DNA of the CDR3: TGCGCCAGCAGCTTGGTAAGCGCGGATGAAAAACTGTTTTTT. It is translated as CASSLVSADEKLFF.

The chain uses TRBV24-1 and TRBJ2-7; weak D call: TRBD1 (6 bases). V was shortened by 11 bases and J by 4 bases, with 11 bases between the two germline ends. The CDR3 extends over 11 amino acids. CDR1 and CDR2 from the germline V gene are KGHDR and SFDVKD. CDR3 sequence: CAKRGFYEQYF. For the CDR3, the DNA is TGTGCCAAGAGGGGGTTTTACGAGCAGTACTTC.

This chain joins TRBV11-2 and TRBJ2-7, with a possible D match to TRBD2 (6 bases). This CDR3 has 14 amino acids. CDR1 is SGHAT, CDR2 FQNNGV, per germline. Trimming shortened V by 1 base and J by 1 base, and 8 bases separated the two germline ends. Here the CDR3 reads CASSLVGGSYEQYF. The CDR3 bases are TGTGCCAGCAGCTTAGTGGGGGGATCCTACGAGCAGTACTTC.

This clone was detected a few times. The V gene is TRBV30, the J gene TRBJ1-4; D might be TRBD1 (5 bases). The CDR3 contains 14 residues. The V end was cut by 5 bases, the J end by 7 bases, with 17 bases between. Per germline, CDR1 GTSNPN and CDR2 SVGIG (reference sequence). The CDR3 loop reads CAWDHRRGSEKLFF. The CDR3 DNA reads TGTGCCTGGGATCACAGGCGAGGAAGTGAAAAACTGTTTTTT.

The chain couples TRBV7-1 to TRBJ2-2; 10 positions agree with TRBD2. TRBV7-1 is labeled an ORF, and its function is uncertain. The junction had 28 bases not matched to a gene; V was cut back by 3 bases and J by 3 bases. The CDR3 runs to 24 residues. CDR3 in amino acids: CASSSHRRAGSSGGPDLYTGELFF. DNA for the CDR3: TGTGCCAGCAGCTCCCATAGGAGGGCAGGGAGTAGCGGGGGGCCAGACCTCTACACCGGGGAGCTGTTTTTT.

The rearrangement uses TRBV19 and TRBJ2-1; TRBD2 might be the D (6 bases). The CDR3 length is 16 residues. Germline CDR1 is LNHDA and CDR2 is SQIVND (reference sequence). V was clipped by 2 bases and J by 1 base, with 12 bases between them. The CDR3 loop is CASSITSGLSYNEQFF. CDR3 nucleotide sequence: TGTGCCAGTAGTATAACCAGCGGGTTATCCTACAATGAGCAGTTCTTC.

The chain couples TRBV27 to TRBJ2-1, with TRBD1 matching over 10 bases. The CDR3 is made up of 14 amino acids. Germline V gives CDR1 MNHEY, CDR2 SMNVEV (reference sequence). V shed 10 bases, J shed 3 bases, and the junction held 6 bases outside the gene matches. The DNA of the CDR3 is TGTGCCACCGCCCGGGACAGGGGCTACAATGAGCAGTTCTTC. Translating gives CATARDRGYNEQFF.

The chain links TRBV29-1 to TRBJ1-2; unclear D gene. The V and J ends lost 6 bases and 2 bases respectively, with 13 bases between them. The CDR3 runs to 13 residues. In germline, CDR1 is SQVTM, CDR2 ANQGSEA. The CDR3: CSVGPGTNYGYTF. DNA for the CDR3: TGCAGCGTGGGCCCGGGTACCAACTATGGCTACACCTTC.

The chain uses TRBV27 and TRBJ2-2; 11 bases match TRBD2. The V and J ends lost 5 bases and 9 bases, in that order; junction bases with no gene match: 11. This CDR3 spans 16 amino acids. Per the germline V gene, CDR1 is MNHEY and CDR2 is SMNVEV (reference sequence). The DNA of the CDR3 is TGTGCCAGCAGTACTCTAGCGGGGGGAATTTCTAGGGAGCTGTTTTTT. It specifies CASSTLAGGISRELFF.

The chain employs TRBV5-4 and TRBJ2-7, with 10 bases fitting TRBD1. The CDR3 contains 16 residues. CDR1 is SGHNT, CDR2 YYREEE, per germline (reference sequence). The ends lost 4 bases at V and 5 bases at J; junction bases unmatched: 12. Here the CDR3 reads CASSPRMGTGDDEQYF. CDR3 DNA: TGTGCCAGCAGCCCCCGGATGGGGACAGGGGACGACGAGCAGTACTTC.

The genes are TRBV5-6 and TRBJ2-7; D gene uncertain. Germline-derived CDR1 and CDR2 are SGHDT and YYEEEE. This CDR3 contains 11 residues. Trimming pared 4 bases from V and 2 bases from J, leaving 4 bases between. The CDR3 bases are TGTGCCAGCAGCGGGCCCTACGAGCAGTACTTC. Its protein is CASSGPYEQYF. Using reference TRBV5-6 and TRBJ2-7 for the parts outside the CDR3, the full variable domain is DAGVTQSPTHLIKTRGQQVTLRCSPKSGHDTVSWYQQALGQGPQFIFQYYEEEERQRGNFPDRFSGHQFPNYSSELNVNALLLGDSALYLCASSGPYEQYFGPGTRLTVT.

The chain is built from TRBV27 and TRBJ2-7; D is uncertain. The CDR3 is 13 residues long. Germline V lookup: CDR1 MNHEY, CDR2 SMNVEV (reference sequence). Trimming took 8 bases from V and 1 from J, leaving 12 bases between them. DNA of the CDR3: TGTGCCAGCGCACAGTGGGTATCCTACGAGCAGTACTTC. Its translation is CASAQWVSYEQYF.

The chain recombines TRBV6-1 with TRBJ1-5; 7 nucleotides line up with TRBD1. The trim removed 0 bases at V and 5 bases at J, leaving 4 bases unmatched. This CDR3 is 15 amino acids long. The germline CDR1 and CDR2 sequences are MNHNS and SASEGT. CDR3: CASSEATGSYQPQHF. The CDR3 nucleotides are TGTGCCAGCAGTGAAGCGACAGGGAGCTATCAGCCCCAGCATTTT.

V gene TRBV27 combines with J gene TRBJ2-1; 7 nucleotides agree with TRBD1. The V segment lost 5 bases and the J segment 0 bases; nucleotides outside the gene matches: 4. CDR1 is MNHEY, CDR2 SMNVEV, per germline (reference sequence). CDR3 size: 15 residues. Written as DNA, the CDR3 is TGTGCCAGCAGTCTGGACAGGAGCTCCTACAATGAGCAGTTCTTC. Translated, it gives CASSLDRSSYNEQFF.

The chain joins TRBV7-2 to TRBJ1-6; D possibly corresponds to TRBD1 (5 bases). V was cut by 5 bases and J by 10 bases, with 12 bases left in between. The germline V gene encodes CDR1 SGHTA and CDR2 FQGNSA. The CDR3 sequence is 13 residues long. CDR3: CASSPGSYSPLHF. CDR3 nucleotides: TGTGCCAGCAGCCCAGGGTCGTACTCACCCCTCCACTTT.

J is TRBJ2-5 and V is TRBV27; 9 nucleotides match TRBD1. The germline CDR1 and CDR2 sequences are MNHEY and SMNVEV (reference sequence). V trimming: 6 bases; J trimming: 7 bases; junction bases outside the gene matches: 6. The CDR3 runs 13 residues. The DNA for the CDR3 is TGTGCCAGCAGCGGGACAGGGTGGGGGACCCAGTACTTC. It encodes CASSGTGWGTQYF.

This clone has only one observation. The chain is built from TRBV28 and TRBJ1-6; tentatively, D is TRBD1 (5 bases). Looked up from germline, CDR1 is MDHEN and CDR2 is SYDVKM. V shed 5 bases and J shed 3 bases, with 14 bases lying between them. This CDR3 is 16 amino acids long. The CDR3 DNA reads TGTGCCAGCAGTGGCTTGACAGCATTCTATAATTCACCCCTCCACTTT. Translated: CASSGLTAFYNSPLHF.

In this sample, this clone turned up a few times. V usage is TRBV6-5 and J usage is TRBJ1-3, with 8 nucleotides matching TRBD1. Germline loops: CDR1 MNHEY, CDR2 SVGAGI. The V segment lost 4 bases and the J segment 3 bases; nucleotides outside the gene matches: 5. The CDR3 sequence is 15 residues long. The CDR3 here is CASSSSGGSGNTIYF. The CDR3 coding sequence is TGTGCCAGCAGTTCATCAGGGGGCAGTGGAAACACCATATATTTT.

This sequence joins TRBV4-1 and TRBJ1-5; no firm D call. The V and J ends lost 1 base and 0 bases respectively, with 4 bases between them. The CDR3 loop spans 14 amino acids. Germline values: CDR1 MGHRA, CDR2 YSYEKL. In nucleotides, the CDR3 is TGCGCCAGCAGCCAAGTTAATAGCAATCAGCCCCAGCATTTT. Translating it yields CASSQVNSNQPQHF.

This chain uses TRBV6-5 with TRBJ2-1; TRBD2 agrees at 7 bases. This CDR3 contains 15 residues. Trimming cost V 6 bases and J 8 bases; bases outside gene matches: 13. The germline CDR1 and CDR2 sequences are MNHEY and SVGAGI. The CDR3 sequence is CASSPGTNPVHEQFF. The CDR3 coding sequence is TGTGCCAGCAGCCCGGGGACTAATCCGGTCCATGAGCAGTTCTTC.

This chain links TRBV12-5 with TRBJ1-1; unclear D gene. Germline CDR1 is LGHNT and CDR2 is FRNRAP. This CDR3 is 15 amino acids long. The V gene lost 1 base and the J gene lost 5 bases, with 14 bases spanning the gap. The CDR3 loop reads CASGLGTRGQTEAFF. CDR3 DNA: TGTGCTAGTGGTTTGGGTACTCGGGGTCAGACTGAAGCTTTCTTT.

The chain recombines TRBV15 with TRBJ2-5, with D possibly matching TRBD1 (6 bases). Germline loops: CDR1 LNHNV, CDR2 YYDKDF (reference sequence). With 2 bases removed from V and 2 bases from J, the gap between germline ends came to 18 bases. CDR3 size: 17 residues. DNA of the CDR3: TGTGCCACCAGCAGAACCAGGGGACCCTACATACAAGAGACCCAGTACTTC. Translating it yields CATSRTRGPYIQETQYF.

J is TRBJ2-1 and V is TRBV6-4; 10 bases agree with TRBD2. From germline, CDR1 is MRHNA and CDR2 SNTAGT. With 8 bases clipped from V and 6 bases from J, the junction kept 7 bases outside the gene matches. CDR3 length: 14 amino acids. CDR3 in amino acids: CASGERGGLNEQFF. The CDR3 DNA sequence: TGTGCCAGCGGCGAGCGGGGGGGCCTCAATGAGCAGTTCTTC.

The V and J genes are TRBV18 and TRBJ1-1; D may be TRBD1 (5 bases). In germline, CDR1 is KGHSH, CDR2 LQKENI. The CDR3 loop spans 17 amino acids. The V and J ends lost 1 base and 0 bases respectively, with 15 bases between them. The CDR3 DNA reads TGTGCCAGCTCACCACTCCGGGGGGGGACCATGAACACTGAAGCTTTCTTT. Translating gives CASSPLRGGTMNTEAFF.